This is a list of T cell receptor beta chains from one sample in a study of vaccination and CD4 T cells after COVID-19. MiXCR, applied by TCRdb to the PCR reads, yields one record per CDR3 protein. The data hold about 10,000 distinct CDR3 sequences, with approximately 29% observed a single time. Their target antigens are unknown. Sequences were obtained from CD4+ T cells from blood, cultured in vitro. The receptors derive from a human donor in good health. Each CDR3 is given with its conserved first and last residue. The D gene is left open where the match is weak. Part of the rows lack a size; the others show once, few, many or a class for expanded clones.

v_gene,j_gene,d_gene,abundance,CDR3nt,CDR3aa
TRBV11-2,TRBJ1-1,-,-,TGTGCCAGCAGCCCTCGTCGGTCGGGGGCGGGCACTGAAGCTTTCTTT,CASSPRRSGAGTEAFF
TRBV11-2,TRBJ2-1,TRBD2,-,TGTGCCAGCAGCTTAGAACCCCGCGGGAGGACCTACAATGAGCAGTTCTTC,CASSLEPRGRTYNEQFF
TRBV7-4,TRBJ2-1,TRBD2,few,TGTGCCAGCAGCTTAGCGCGGGACTACCAGTACAATGAGCAGTTCTTC,CASSLARDYQYNEQFF
TRBV7-2,TRBJ2-5,TRBD2,few,TGTGCCAGCAGCTTAGGGCGGGGGTTAGAGACCCAGTACTTC,CASSLGRGLETQYF
TRBV9,TRBJ2-1,-,-,TGTGCCAGCAGCGTGTGGGTAGAAAGCAATGAGCAGTTCTTC,CASSVWVESNEQFF
TRBV11-2,TRBJ2-5,-,-,TGTGCCAGCAGCTTACTTCATGCAGGGGCGTCCCCAGAGACCCAGTACTTC,CASSLLHAGASPETQYF
TRBV5-4,TRBJ2-7,TRBD2,-,TGTGCCAGCAGCTTGGGCGGGAGGGGAACCTACGAGCAGTACTTC,CASSLGGRGTYEQYF
TRBV20-1,TRBJ1-4,TRBD1,-,TGCAGTGCTAGAGATCAGGAGACAGGGGGTGAAAAACTGTTTTTT,CSARDQETGGEKLFF
TRBV27,TRBJ2-7,TRBD1,few,TGTGCCAGCAGTTTGACCGGGACAGGGGCCGCGTGGGAGCAGTACTTC,CASSLTGTGAAWEQYF
TRBV7-2,TRBJ2-5,TRBD2,-,TGTGCCAGCAGCGGACTAGCGGGAGGTACAAACCAAGAGACCCAGTACTTC,CASSGLAGGTNQETQYF
TRBV7-2,TRBJ2-3,TRBD2,-,TGTGCCAGCAGCTTAGTCGGAGCGGGAGGCGATACGCAGTATTTT,CASSLVGAGGDTQYF
TRBV7-2,TRBJ2-3,-,-,TGTGCCAGCAGCTCTACCCCGGGGGCAGATACGCAGTATTTT,CASSSTPGADTQYF
TRBV18,TRBJ2-7,-,-,TGTGCCAGCTCACCAGGGACCGACCCCTACGAGCAGTACTTC,CASSPGTDPYEQYF
TRBV6-1,TRBJ2-2,-,-,TGTGCCAGCAATACTGACACCGGGGAGCTGTTTTTT,CASNTDTGELFF
TRBV20-1,TRBJ2-1,TRBD2,few,TGCAGTGCTAGAGATCCCGGTGGGACTAGCGGCTACAATGAGCAGTTCTTC,CSARDPGGTSGYNEQFF
TRBV20-1,TRBJ2-7,-,-,TGCAGTGCTAGAGATCCCTCTGGGGGGCCCTACGAGCAGTACTTC,CSARDPSGGPYEQYF
TRBV7-2,TRBJ2-7,TRBD2,few,TGTGCCAGCAGCTTAGTGGCTGGGAGGGGAGCACGCTACGAGCAGTACTTC,CASSLVAGRGARYEQYF